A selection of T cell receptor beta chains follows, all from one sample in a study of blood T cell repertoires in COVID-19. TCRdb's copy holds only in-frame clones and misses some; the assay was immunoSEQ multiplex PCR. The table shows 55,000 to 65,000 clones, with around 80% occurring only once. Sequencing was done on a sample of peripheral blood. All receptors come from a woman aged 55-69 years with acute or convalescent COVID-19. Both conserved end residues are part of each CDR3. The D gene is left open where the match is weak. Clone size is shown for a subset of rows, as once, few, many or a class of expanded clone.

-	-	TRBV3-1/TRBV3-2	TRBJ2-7	TGTGCCAGCAGCCATCCGCCGAGCGACTCGGCAGGGGTTAAATTATTGGGCGAGCAGTACTTC	CASSHPPSDSAGVKLLGEQYF
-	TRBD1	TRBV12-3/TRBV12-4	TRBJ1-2	TGTGCCAGCAGTCGACAGGGTTCGTATGGCTACACCTTC	CASSRQGSYGYTF
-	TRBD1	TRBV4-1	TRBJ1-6	TGCGCCAGCAGCCAAGAACAGACAGGGTATAATTCACCCCTCCACTTT	CASSQEQTGYNSPLHF
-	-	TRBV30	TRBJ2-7	TGTGCCTGGAATTCAGGTGGTTACGAGCAGTACTTC	CAWNSGGYEQYF
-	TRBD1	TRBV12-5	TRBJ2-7	TGTGCTAGTGGACCGACAGGGTCATCTTTCTACGAGCAGTACTTC	CASGPTGSSFYEQYF
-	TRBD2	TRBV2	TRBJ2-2	TGTGCCAGCAGTGAGACGGGGGGGAACACCGGGGAGCTGTTTTTT	CASSETGGNTGELFF
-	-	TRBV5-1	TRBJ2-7	TGCGCCAGCAGCTTGGGAGCAGGGTCCTACGAGCAGTACTTC	CASSLGAGSYEQYF
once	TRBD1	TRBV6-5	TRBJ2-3	TGTGCCAGCACGACAGGGATTAGGTCAGATACGCAGTATTTT	CASTTGIRSDTQYF
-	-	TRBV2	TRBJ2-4	TGTGCCAGCAGGGAGAGGGCTAGCGCGGCCCGAGCCAAAAACATTCAGTACTTC	CASRERASAARAKNIQYF
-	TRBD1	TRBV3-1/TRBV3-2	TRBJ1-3	TGTGCCAGCAGCCTTGGACAGGGGCCGAGAAACACCATATATTTT	CASSLGQGPRNTIYF
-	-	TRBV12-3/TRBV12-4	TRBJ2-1	TGTGCCAGCAGTCAGGACTATGTCAATGAGCAGTTCTTC	CASSQDYVNEQFF
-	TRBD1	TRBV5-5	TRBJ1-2	TGTGCCAGCAGCTCCGGGACAGGGGCCTCCTCTGGCTACACCTTC	CASSSGTGASSGYTF
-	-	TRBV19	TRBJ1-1	TGTGCCAGTAGCGGCCACAGTGGCACTGAAGCTTTCTTT	CASSGHSGTEAFF
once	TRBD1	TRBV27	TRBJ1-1	TGTGCCAGCAGGAGATCGACAGGGAGGTACACTGAAGCTTTCTTT	CASRRSTGRYTEAFF
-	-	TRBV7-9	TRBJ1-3	TGTGCCAGCAGCTTAGGGGGTCGGAGGAAGGACACCATATATTTT	CASSLGGRRKDTIYF
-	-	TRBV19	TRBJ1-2	TGTGCCAGTAGTATACCGGCCAGGGCCATTTATGGCTACACCTTC	CASSIPARAIYGYTF
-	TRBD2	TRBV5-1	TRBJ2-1	TGCGCCAGCAGCTTGGTTATTATAGCGGGGAGCTCCTACAATGAGCAGTTCTTC	CASSLVIIAGSSYNEQFF
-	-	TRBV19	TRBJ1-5	TGTGCCAGTAGTATCAGTGCAGGGAGGCAGCCCCAGCATTTT	CASSISAGRQPQHF
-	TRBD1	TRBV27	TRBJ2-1	TGTGCCAGCAGTCCCGGGACAGGGCGGGACAATGAGCAGTTCTTC	CASSPGTGRDNEQFF
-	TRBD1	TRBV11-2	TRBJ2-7	TGTGCCAGCAGCAATTCCGGGACAGACTACGAGCAGTACTTC	CASSNSGTDYEQYF
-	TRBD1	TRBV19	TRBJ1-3	TGTGCCAGTAGTTTCTCACCGGGACAGGGAAGCTCTGGAAACACCATATATTTT	CASSFSPGQGSSGNTIYF
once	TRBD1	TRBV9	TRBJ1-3	TGTGCCAGCAGCGTTACAGGGGCCTTGCTCTCTGGAAACACCATATATTTT	CASSVTGALLSGNTIYF
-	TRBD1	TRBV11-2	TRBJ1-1	TGTGCCAGCAGCTTAACGGGCAGGGGGGAAGCTTTCTTT	CASSLTGRGEAFF
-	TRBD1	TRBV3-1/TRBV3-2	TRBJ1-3	TGTGCCAGCAGCCCGACAGGGTGGGATGGAAACACCATATATTTT	CASSPTGWDGNTIYF
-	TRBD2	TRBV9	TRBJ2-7	TGTGCCAGCAGTCGTAGGACTAGCGGCGAGCAGTACTTC	CASSRRTSGEQYF
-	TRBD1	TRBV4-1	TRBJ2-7	TGCGCCAGCAGCCAAGTTGAGACAGGGAGCTCCTACGAGCAGTACTTC	CASSQVETGSSYEQYF
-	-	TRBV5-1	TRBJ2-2	TGCGCCAGCACTGACAGCCCGACCTTGAACACCGGGGAGCTGTTTTTT	CASTDSPTLNTGELFF
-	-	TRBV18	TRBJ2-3	TGTGCCAGCTCACCTGAACAGGGCACGGGCACAGATACGCAGTATTTT	CASSPEQGTGTDTQYF
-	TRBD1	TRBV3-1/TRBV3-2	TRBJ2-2	TGTGCCAGCAGCCAATACCCACAGGGGTCGAACACCGGGGAGCTGTTTTTT	CASSQYPQGSNTGELFF
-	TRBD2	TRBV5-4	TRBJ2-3	TGTGCCAGCAGCTCAGCGGGGGGGGCGGGCACAGATACGCAGTATTTT	CASSSAGGAGTDTQYF
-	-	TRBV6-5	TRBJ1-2	TGTGCCAGCAGGCGGACACCCTATGGCTACACCTTC	CASRRTPYGYTF
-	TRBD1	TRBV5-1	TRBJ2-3	TGCGCCAGCAGCTTTTCGGGACAGGGGACAGATACGCAGTATTTT	CASSFSGQGTDTQYF
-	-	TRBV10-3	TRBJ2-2	TGTGCCATCAGTGATAGGAGCGGGCCGAAGAACACCGGGGAGCTGTTTTTT	CAISDRSGPKNTGELFF
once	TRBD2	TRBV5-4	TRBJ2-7	TGTGCCAGCAGCTTGGCTAGCGGGAGCTCCTACGAGCAGTACTTC	CASSLASGSSYEQYF
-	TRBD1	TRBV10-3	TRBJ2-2	TGTGCCATCAAAACAGGGGTTCTCAACACCGGGGAGCTGTTTTTT	CAIKTGVLNTGELFF
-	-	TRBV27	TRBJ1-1	TGTGCCAGCAGTTTAAGCCTGAACACTGAAGCTTTCTTT	CASSLSLNTEAFF
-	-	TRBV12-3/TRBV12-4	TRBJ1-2	TGTGCCAGCAGTTCGGGGTTTGAGGGCTACACCTTC	CASSSGFEGYTF
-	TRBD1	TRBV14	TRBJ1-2	TGTGCCAGCAGCCACGGGACAGGGAGGGACTATGGCTACACCTTC	CASSHGTGRDYGYTF